This is a list of T cell receptor beta chains from one sample in a study of blood T cell repertoires in COVID-19. Profiled with immunoSEQ multiplex PCR; TCRdb holds only in-frame clones, not every one. The table includes about 170,000 clones, less than 80% detected once. The sequencing sample was made of PBMCs or T cells enriched from blood (not recorded which). The origin of the receptors is a woman aged 65 to 85 in a cohort exposed to, infected with or recovered from COVID-19 (not recorded which). Both conserved end residues are part of each CDR3. Fields, in order: D gene, J gene, clone size, V gene, CDR3 DNA, CDR3 protein. D genes are given only for firm matches. Where a row states a size, it is once, few, many or the class of an expanded clone; other rows omit it.

NA	TRBJ1-1	once	TRBV20-1	TGCAGTGCTAGGGGTGCGGCTGAAGCTTTCTTT	CSARGAAEAFF
NA	TRBJ2-7	NA	TRBV11-2	TGTGCCAGCAGCTTAGGAGTCCACGAGCAGTACTTC	CASSLGVHEQYF
NA	TRBJ2-1	NA	TRBV29-1	TGCAGCGTTAGAGACAATGAGCAGTTCTTC	CSVRDNEQFF
NA	TRBJ2-3	NA	TRBV5-4	TGTGCCAGCAGCTTGCAGGGGATCACAGATACGCAGTATTTT	CASSLQGITDTQYF
TRBD1	TRBJ1-1	NA	TRBV2	TGTGCCAGCAGTGAAAGGACAGGGAGGAACACTGAAGCTTTCTTT	CASSERTGRNTEAFF
NA	TRBJ1-1	NA	TRBV30	TGTGCCTGGAGTATCCAGGGATCTCAAGCTTTCTTT	CAWSIQGSQAFF
TRBD1	TRBJ1-5	NA	TRBV28	TGTGCCAGCAGTTTAGGACAGGGCAATCAGCCCCAGCATTTT	CASSLGQGNQPQHF
TRBD1	TRBJ2-1	NA	TRBV28	TGTGCCAGCAGTTTAGGGGGCCAGACAGGGAAACAGCAGTTCTTC	CASSLGGQTGKQQFF
NA	TRBJ1-3	NA	TRBV30	TGTGCCTGGAGTGTTGGAGGGACCCCCAACACCATATATTTT	CAWSVGGTPNTIYF
TRBD1	TRBJ2-6	few	TRBV29-1	TGCAGCGTTAGGGACAGGTCTGGGGCCAACGTCCTGACTTTC	CSVRDRSGANVLTF
NA	TRBJ2-7	NA	TRBV11-1	TGTGCCAGCAGCTCCTTAGGGGCTGGTAGCTCCTACGAGCAGTACTTC	CASSSLGAGSSYEQYF
TRBD1	TRBJ2-3	NA	TRBV24-1	TGTGCCATCAGTGACTCGACAGGGGCCGTCATTACAGATACGCAGTATTTT	CAISDSTGAVITDTQYF
NA	TRBJ2-3	NA	TRBV12-3/TRBV12-4	TGTGCCAGCAGCCGCGCCCAACGGGATACGCAGTATTTT	CASSRAQRDTQYF
NA	TRBJ2-3	once	TRBV5-1	TGCGCCAGCAGCTTACAGGGTCCAGATACGCAGTATTTT	CASSLQGPDTQYF
NA	TRBJ2-4	NA	TRBV13	TGTGCCAGCAGCCCAGGATGGGTCAAAAACATTCAGTACTTC	CASSPGWVKNIQYF
NA	TRBJ1-1	NA	TRBV29-1	TGCAGCGTTGAGTCTGGCCCCGAAGCTTTCTTT	CSVESGPEAFF
TRBD2	TRBJ2-5	NA	TRBV7-9	TGTGCCAGCAGCTTAAGCGGGAGGTCCTCTCGCGAGACCCAGTACTTC	CASSLSGRSSRETQYF
NA	TRBJ1-1	NA	TRBV15	TGTGCCACCAGCACCGCCCGAGGCGCTGAAGCTTTCTTT	CATSTARGAEAFF
TRBD2	TRBJ2-7	NA	TRBV18	TGTGCCAGCTCCCCTCCAGCGGGGGAGACCTACGAGCAGTACTTC	CASSPPAGETYEQYF
NA	TRBJ2-7	NA	TRBV7-2	TGTGCCAGCAGCATCATGGCAGGAACCTACGAGCAGTACTTC	CASSIMAGTYEQYF
TRBD1	TRBJ1-6	NA	TRBV7-8	TGTGCCAGCACCAAGGACAGGGTGAGGGATAATTCACCCCTCCACTTT	CASTKDRVRDNSPLHF
TRBD1	TRBJ2-7	NA	TRBV5-4	TGTGCCAGCAGCCGTAAACAGGGGGCAGGCGAGCAGTACTTC	CASSRKQGAGEQYF
TRBD1	TRBJ2-7	NA	TRBV27	TGTGCCAGCAGTCCAGGGTCCCAGGGGGACGAGCAGTACTTC	CASSPGSQGDEQYF
NA	TRBJ2-1	NA	TRBV14	TGTGCCAGCAGCCAAGAGGAGGGACCCGGACTTAGGAGCTCCTACAATGAGCAGTTCTTC	CASSQEEGPGLRSSYNEQFF
NA	TRBJ1-5	NA	TRBV6-6	TGTGCCAGCAGTTTGCCGGGTCAGCCCCAGCATTTT	CASSLPGQPQHF
NA	TRBJ1-1	NA	TRBV6-5	TGTGCCAGCAGTTACTACGGTGAGAACACTGAAGCTTTCTTT	CASSYYGENTEAFF
TRBD1	TRBJ1-4	NA	TRBV2	TGTGCCAGCAGTTTCTTGACAGGGACTAATGAAAAACTGTTTTTT	CASSFLTGTNEKLFF
NA	TRBJ1-1	NA	TRBV12-3/TRBV12-4	TGTGCCAGCAGTTTAGCGAGGGCAGATGAAGCTTTCTTT	CASSLARADEAFF
NA	TRBJ2-2	NA	TRBV5-6	TGTGCCAGCAGCTTGATGGCGGGCTTGGACACCGGGGAGCTGTTTTTT	CASSLMAGLDTGELFF
NA	TRBJ1-4	few	TRBV15	TGTGCCACCCGGACAGTTTTTAATGAAAAACTGTTTTTT	CATRTVFNEKLFF
NA	TRBJ2-5	NA	TRBV5-3	TGTGCCAGAAGCCCCGTGGGGCCCCAAGAGACCCAGTACTTC	CARSPVGPQETQYF
NA	TRBJ2-2	NA	TRBV6-1	TGTGCCAGCAGTGAAGAGGGGGACACTTTAGCCGGGGAGCTGTTTTTT	CASSEEGDTLAGELFF
NA	TRBJ1-1	NA	TRBV27	TGTGCCGTAGCGGGACCCTTCGGAACTGAAGCTTTCTTT	CAVAGPFGTEAFF
TRBD1	TRBJ1-1	NA	TRBV7-9	TGTGCCTCAAGCCTGGGACAGTCGAACACTGAAGCTTTCTTT	CASSLGQSNTEAFF
TRBD2	TRBJ2-1	few	TRBV12-5	TGTGCTAGTGGTTTGGGTCTAGCGGGAGTGGGGTTTGATGAGCAGTTCTTC	CASGLGLAGVGFDEQFF
TRBD1	TRBJ2-1	few	TRBV19	TGTGCCAGTAGGGTAACAGGGGGACGGGAGCAGTTCTTC	CASRVTGGREQFF
NA	TRBJ2-7	few	TRBV20-1	TGCAGTGCGAGGGATGGGTACGAGCAGTACTTC	CSARDGYEQYF
NA	TRBJ2-1	few	TRBV5-1	TGCGCCAGCAGCTTGGCCGCGGGCTACAATGAGCAGTTCTTC	CASSLAAGYNEQFF
TRBD1	TRBJ2-5	NA	TRBV28	TGTGCCACGCAACCCTACGAGGGGGCAGTGACCCAGTACTTC	CATQPYEGAVTQYF
NA	TRBJ1-1	NA	TRBV7-8	TGTGCCAGCAGCACGCCCCCCCAGGGCACTGAAGCTTTCTTT	CASSTPPQGTEAFF
TRBD1	TRBJ2-7	NA	TRBV7-8	TGTGCCAGCAGCTTACAGGGACAGGGAACAGCCGAGCAGTACTTC	CASSLQGQGTAEQYF